This entry concerns a single T cell receptor (beta chain). The entry originates in a study of CD8 T cells in Susac syndrome. Reverse transcription of 0.5 to 1 ug RNA used random hexamers. An immunoSEQ multiplex PCR amplified TCR beta CDR3 over 54 Vbeta and 13 Jbeta. TCRdb re-called the immunoSEQ multiplex PCR reads through MiXCR, storing one row per CDR3 protein. The table lists around 140,000 distinct CDR3 sequences, over 75% of them singletons. CDR1 MNHEY and CDR2 SMNVEV come from the germline V gene (reference sequence). The trim removed 3 bases at V and 3 bases at J, leaving 4 bases unmatched. The CDR3 sequence is 14 residues long.

The gene calls are TRBV27 and TRBJ1-1; TRBD1 matches at 7 bases. The clonotype comes from a human donor with multiple sclerosis. The material sequenced was CD8+ T cells from PBMCs. The CDR3 reads CASSFGQEDTEAFF. The CDR3 nucleotides read TGTGCCAGCAGTTTCGGACAGGAGGACACTGAAGCTTTCTTT.